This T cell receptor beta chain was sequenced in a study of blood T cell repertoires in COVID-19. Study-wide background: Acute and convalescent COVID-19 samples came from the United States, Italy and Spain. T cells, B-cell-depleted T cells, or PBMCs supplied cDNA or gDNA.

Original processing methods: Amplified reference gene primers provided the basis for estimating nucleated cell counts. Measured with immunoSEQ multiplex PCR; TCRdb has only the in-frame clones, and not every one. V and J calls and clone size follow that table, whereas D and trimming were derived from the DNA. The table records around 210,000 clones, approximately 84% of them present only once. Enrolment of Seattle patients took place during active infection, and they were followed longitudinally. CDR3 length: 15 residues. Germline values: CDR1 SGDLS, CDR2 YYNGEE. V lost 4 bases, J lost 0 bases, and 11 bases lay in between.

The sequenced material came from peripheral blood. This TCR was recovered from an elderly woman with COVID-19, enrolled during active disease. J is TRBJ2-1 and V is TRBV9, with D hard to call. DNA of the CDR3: TGTGCCAGCAGCTCTTTCACGAGCTCCTACAATGAGCAGTTCTTC. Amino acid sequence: CASSSFTSSYNEQFF.